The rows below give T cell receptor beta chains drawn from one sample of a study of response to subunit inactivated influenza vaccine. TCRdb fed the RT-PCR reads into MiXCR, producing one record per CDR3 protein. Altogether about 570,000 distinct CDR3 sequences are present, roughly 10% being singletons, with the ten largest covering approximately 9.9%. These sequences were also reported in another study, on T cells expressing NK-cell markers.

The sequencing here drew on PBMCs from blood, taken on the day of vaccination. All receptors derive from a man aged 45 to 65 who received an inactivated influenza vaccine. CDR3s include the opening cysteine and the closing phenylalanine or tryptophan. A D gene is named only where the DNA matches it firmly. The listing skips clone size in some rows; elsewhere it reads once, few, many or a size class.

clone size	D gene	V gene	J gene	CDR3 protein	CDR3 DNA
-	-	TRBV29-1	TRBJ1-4	CSVERRAHNEKLFF	TGCAGCGTTGAGAGAAGGGCGCATAATGAAAAACTGTTTTTT
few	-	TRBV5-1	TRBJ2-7	CASSLGQQVLGEQYF	TGCGCCAGCAGCTTGGGACAACAGGTCCTCGGGGAGCAGTACTTC
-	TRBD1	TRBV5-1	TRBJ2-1	CASGQGAVSSYNEQFF	TGCGCCAGCGGACAGGGGGCTGTTAGCTCCTACAATGAGCAGTTCTTC
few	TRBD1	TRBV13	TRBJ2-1	CASTQGASSNNEQFF	TGTGCCAGCACCCAGGGGGCCTCAAGTAACAATGAGCAGTTCTTC
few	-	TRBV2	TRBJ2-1	CASSKTWTANEQFF	TGTGCCAGCAGTAAAACCTGGACAGCTAATGAGCAGTTCTTC
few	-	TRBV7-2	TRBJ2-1	CASSLLSLGNEQFF	TGTGCCAGCAGCTTACTTTCTTTGGGGAATGAGCAGTTCTTC
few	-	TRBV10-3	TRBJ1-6	CAISEGGSNSPLHF	TGTGCCATCAGTGAGGGAGGAAGTAATTCACCCCTCCACTTT
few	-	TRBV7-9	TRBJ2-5	CASSLTGAIGETQYF	TGTGCCAGCAGCTTGACAGGAGCTATAGGAGAGACCCAGTACTTC
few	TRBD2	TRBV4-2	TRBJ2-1	CASSQETGTSGWQEQFF	TGTGCCAGCAGCCAGGAAACCGGGACTAGCGGTTGGCAGGAGCAGTTCTTC
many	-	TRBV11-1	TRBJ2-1	CASSLGGQQYNEQFF	TGTGCCAGCAGCTTAGGGGGACAACAATACAATGAGCAGTTCTTC
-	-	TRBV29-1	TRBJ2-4	CSVGASFKNIQYF	TGCAGCGTTGGAGCCTCCTTCAAAAACATTCAGTACTTC
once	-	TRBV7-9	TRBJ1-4	CASSSSRGVGEKLFF	TGTGCCAGCAGCTCTTCCAGGGGCGTAGGTGAAAAACTGTTTTTT
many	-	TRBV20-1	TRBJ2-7	CSARGPGSYEQYF	TGCAGTGCTAGAGGTCCAGGTTCCTACGAGCAGTACTTC
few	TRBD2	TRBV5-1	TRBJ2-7	CASSLTGRASYEQYF	TGCGCCAGCAGCTTGACCGGGAGGGCCTCCTACGAGCAGTACTTC
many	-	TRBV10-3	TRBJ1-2	CAISPATENYGYTF	TGTGCCATCAGTCCGGCGACAGAGAACTATGGCTACACCTTC
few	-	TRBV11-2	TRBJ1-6	CASSFVAEVNSPLHF	TGTGCCAGCAGCTTTGTGGCAGAAGTAAATTCACCCCTCCACTTT
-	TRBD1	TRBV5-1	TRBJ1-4	CASSLGQGEKLFF	TGCGCCAGCAGCTTGGGACAGGGTGAAAAACTGTTTTTT
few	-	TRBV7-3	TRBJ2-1	CASSFTWGSSYNEQFF	TGTGCCAGCAGCTTCACTTGGGGGAGCTCCTACAATGAGCAGTTCTTC
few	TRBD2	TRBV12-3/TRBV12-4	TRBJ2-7	CASSLTPGTSSYEQYF	TGTGCCAGCAGCTTAACTCCCGGGACTAGCTCCTACGAGCAGTACTTC
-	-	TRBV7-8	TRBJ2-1	CASSLGGGGGYNEQFF	TGTGCCAGCAGCTTAGGTGGGGGGGGCGGTTACAATGAGCAGTTCTTC
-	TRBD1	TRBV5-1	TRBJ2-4	CASSLIFQGAAKNIQYF	TGCGCCAGCAGTTTAATATTCCAGGGGGCTGCCAAAAACATTCAGTACTTC
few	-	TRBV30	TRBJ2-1	CAWTRGIQGEQFF	TGTGCCTGGACCCGGGGGATTCAGGGTGAGCAGTTCTTC
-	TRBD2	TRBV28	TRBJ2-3	CASSSLGRGGTDTQYF	TGTGCCAGCAGTTCCCTGGGGCGGGGGGGCACAGATACGCAGTATTTT
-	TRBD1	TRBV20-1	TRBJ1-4	CSARRQGAKEKLFF	TGCAGTGCTAGGAGACAGGGGGCCAAGGAAAAACTGTTTTTT
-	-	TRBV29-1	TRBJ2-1	CSVGQVLANEQFF	TGCAGCGTGGGGCAGGTGTTGGCGAATGAGCAGTTCTTC
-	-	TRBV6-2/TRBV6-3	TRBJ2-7	CASGRDGYYEQYF	TGTGCCAGCGGACGGGACGGTTACTACGAGCAGTACTTC
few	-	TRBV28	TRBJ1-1	CASSFAWDTDTEAFF	TGTGCCAGCAGCTTTGCGTGGGACACCGACACTGAAGCTTTCTTT
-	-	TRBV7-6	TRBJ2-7	CASSLWPSEQYF	TGTGCCAGCAGCTTATGGCCCAGCGAGCAGTACTTC
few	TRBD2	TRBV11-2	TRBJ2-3	CASSLYPSGRTDTQYF	TGTGCCAGCAGCTTATACCCTAGCGGACGCACAGATACGCAGTATTTT
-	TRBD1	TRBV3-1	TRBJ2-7	CASTQRTGDSYEQYF	TGTGCCAGCACCCAACGAACAGGGGACTCCTACGAGCAGTACTTC
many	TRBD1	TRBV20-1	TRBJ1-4	CSARTGADEKLFF	TGCAGTGCTAGGACAGGGGCTGATGAAAAACTGTTTTTT
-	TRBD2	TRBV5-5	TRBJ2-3	CASSILLAGGRRDTQYF	TGTGCCAGCAGCATCCTTCTGGCGGGGGGGCGGCGGGATACGCAGTATTTT
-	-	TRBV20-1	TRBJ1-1	CSARPGALNTEAFF	TGCAGTGCTAGACCGGGGGCATTGAACACTGAAGCTTTCTTT
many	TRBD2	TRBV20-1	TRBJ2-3	CSASTSGVTDTQYF	TGCAGTGCGTCGACTAGCGGGGTCACAGATACGCAGTATTTT
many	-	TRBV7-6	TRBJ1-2	CASSLAMGAGPSANYGYTF	TGTGCCAGCAGCTTAGCGATGGGGGCAGGGCCTTCAGCTAACTATGGCTACACCTTC
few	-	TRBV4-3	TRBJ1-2	CASSPLVRATGGYTF	TGCGCCAGCAGCCCACTGGTGCGAGCTACGGGAGGCTACACCTTC
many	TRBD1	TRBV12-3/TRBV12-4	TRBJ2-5	CASSLTGVETQYF	TGCGCCAGCAGCTTAACAGGGGTAGAGACCCAGTACTTC
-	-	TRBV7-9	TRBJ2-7	CASSQGAAQTYEQYF	TGTGCCAGCAGCCAAGGGGCAGCGCAGACCTACGAGCAGTACTTC
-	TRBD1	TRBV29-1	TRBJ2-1	CSVDHRGTGVDEQFF	TGCAGCGTTGATCACAGGGGGACGGGAGTGGATGAGCAGTTCTTC
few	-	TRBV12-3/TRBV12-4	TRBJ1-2	CASRLSTEGYGYTF	TGTGCCAGCAGACTATCTACTGAGGGCTATGGCTACACCTTC
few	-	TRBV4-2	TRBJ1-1	CASSQLLSVNTEAFF	TGTGCCAGCAGCCAACTGCTCTCCGTGAACACTGAAGCTTTCTTT
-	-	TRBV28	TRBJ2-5	CASSSHRTELQETQYF	TGTGCCAGCAGTTCTCACCGGACAGAACTTCAAGAGACCCAGTACTTC
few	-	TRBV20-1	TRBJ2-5	CSASGAQETQYF	TGCAGTGCTAGCGGGGCTCAAGAGACCCAGTACTTC
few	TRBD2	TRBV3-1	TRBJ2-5	CASSGLAGGRQETQYF	TGTGCCAGCAGCGGACTAGCGGGGGGGCGGCAAGAGACCCAGTACTTC
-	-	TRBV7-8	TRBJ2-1	CASSLRARPDYNEQFF	TGTGCCAGCAGCTTAAGGGCGCGGCCTGACTACAATGAGCAGTTCTTC
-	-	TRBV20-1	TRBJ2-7	CSARSGGIYEQYF	TGCAGTGCTAGATCAGGAGGGATCTACGAGCAGTACTTC
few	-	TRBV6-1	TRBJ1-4	CASSPRGLWSEEEKLFF	TGTGCCAGCAGCCCCAGGGGTCTATGGTCGGAGGAGGAAAAACTGTTTTTT
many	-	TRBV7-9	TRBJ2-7	CASSLDSQRQYF	TGTGCCAGCAGCTTAGATTCGCAGCGACAGTACTTC
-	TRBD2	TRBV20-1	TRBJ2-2	CSAPTSGRTNTGELFF	TGCAGTGCCCCTACCAGCGGGAGGACGAACACCGGGGAGCTGTTTTTT
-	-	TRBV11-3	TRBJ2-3	CASSLGNPTDTQYF	TGTGCCAGCAGCTTGGGGAACCCCACAGATACGCAGTATTTT
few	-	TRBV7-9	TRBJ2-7	CASSLAADASYEQYF	TGTGCCAGCAGCTTAGCGGCAGACGCGTCCTACGAGCAGTACTTC
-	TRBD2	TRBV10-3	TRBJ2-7	CAISELAGGPYEQYF	TGTGCCATCAGTGAGTTAGCGGGAGGCCCCTACGAGCAGTACTTC
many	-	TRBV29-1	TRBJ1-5	CSVGQSNQPQHF	TGCAGCGTTGGCCAGTCCAATCAGCCCCAGCATTTT
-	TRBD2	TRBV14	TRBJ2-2	CASSQGKHGTSSWKFGTGELFF	TGTGCCAGCAGCCAAGGGAAACACGGGACTAGCTCGTGGAAGTTCGGCACCGGGGAGCTGTTTTTT
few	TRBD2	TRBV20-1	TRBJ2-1	CSASFASGANEQFF	TGCAGTGCTAGTTTCGCTAGCGGGGCCAATGAGCAGTTCTTC